This T cell receptor (beta chain) is from a study of cytomegalovirus exposure and HLA in healthy donors. Study overall: A preliminary data release comprised about 85 million unique TCRs obtained from HLA-typed donors. Across some 400 genotyped donors, 81% landed in the Caucasian-associated ancestry cluster. Study findings and constraints: The authors considered a cluster of highly shared sequence variants likely to be a sequencing artifact. Association of 16,951 TCR beta sequences with HLA alleles was found at 0.05 false discovery rate in a later analysis.

On this clone itself: Antigen: not known.

The CDR3 length is 14 residues. Trimming stripped 10 bases from V and 2 bases from J, with 17 bases between. Germline V lookup: CDR1 MNHNS, CDR2 SASEGT. Primers for the PCR totalled 60 Vbeta and 13 Jbeta. Assay: immunoSEQ multiplex PCR; the TCRdb copy retains only in-frame clones and omits some. The sample records approximately 100,000 clones, around three quarters being singletons. The receptor was derived from a man aged 35 to 55 in good health and CMV-seronegative. The rearrangement uses TRBV6-1 and TRBJ2-5; D is possibly TRBD2 (5 bases). Sample: PBMCs. The CDR3 reads CATQRRTLQETQYF. DNA of the CDR3: TGTGCCACCCAGAGGCGGACTTTACAAGAGACCCAGTACTTC.